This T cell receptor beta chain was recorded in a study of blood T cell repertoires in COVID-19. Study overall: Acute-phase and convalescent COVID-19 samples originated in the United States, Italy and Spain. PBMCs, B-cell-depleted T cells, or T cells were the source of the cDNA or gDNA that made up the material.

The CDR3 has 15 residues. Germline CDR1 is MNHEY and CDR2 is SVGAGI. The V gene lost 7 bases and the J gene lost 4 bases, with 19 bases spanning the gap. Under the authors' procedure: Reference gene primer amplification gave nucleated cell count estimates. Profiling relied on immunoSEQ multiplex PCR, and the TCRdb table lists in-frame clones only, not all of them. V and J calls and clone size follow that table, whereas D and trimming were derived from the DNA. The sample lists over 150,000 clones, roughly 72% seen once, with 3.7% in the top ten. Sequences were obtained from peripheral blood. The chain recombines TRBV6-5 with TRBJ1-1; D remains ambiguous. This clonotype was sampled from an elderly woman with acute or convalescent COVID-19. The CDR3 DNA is TGTGCCAGCACCCGATCCCTCGGTGGCGGCACTGAAGCTTTCTTT. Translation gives CASTRSLGGGTEAFF.